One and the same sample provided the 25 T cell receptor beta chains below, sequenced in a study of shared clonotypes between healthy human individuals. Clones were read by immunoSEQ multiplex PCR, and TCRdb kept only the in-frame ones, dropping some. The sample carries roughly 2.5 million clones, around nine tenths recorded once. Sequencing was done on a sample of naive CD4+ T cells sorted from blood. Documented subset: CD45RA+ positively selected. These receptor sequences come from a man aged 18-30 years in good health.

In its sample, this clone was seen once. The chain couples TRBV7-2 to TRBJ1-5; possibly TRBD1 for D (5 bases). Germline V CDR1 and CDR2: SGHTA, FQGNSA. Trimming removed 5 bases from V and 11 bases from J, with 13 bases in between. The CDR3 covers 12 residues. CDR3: CASSDPGRTQHF. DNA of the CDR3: TGTGCCAGCAGCGACCCAGGGAGGACCCAGCATTTT.

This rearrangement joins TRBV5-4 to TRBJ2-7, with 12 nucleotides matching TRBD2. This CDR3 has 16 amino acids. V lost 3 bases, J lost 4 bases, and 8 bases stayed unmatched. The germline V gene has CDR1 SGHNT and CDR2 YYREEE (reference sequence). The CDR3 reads CASSSRLAGETYEQYF. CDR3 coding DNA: TGTGCCAGCAGCTCCCGACTAGCGGGAGAAACGTACGAGCAGTACTTC.

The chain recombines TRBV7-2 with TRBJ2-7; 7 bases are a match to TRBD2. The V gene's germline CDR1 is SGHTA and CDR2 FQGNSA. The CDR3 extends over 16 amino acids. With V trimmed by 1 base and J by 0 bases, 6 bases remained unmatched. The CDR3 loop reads CASSLDGGGPSYEQYF. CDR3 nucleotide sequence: TGTGCCAGCAGCTTAGACGGCGGGGGACCCTCCTACGAGCAGTACTTC.

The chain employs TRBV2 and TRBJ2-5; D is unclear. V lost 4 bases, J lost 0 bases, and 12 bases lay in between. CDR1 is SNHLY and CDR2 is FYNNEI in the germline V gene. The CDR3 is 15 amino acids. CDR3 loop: CASSGLHWYQETQYF. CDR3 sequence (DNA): TGTGCCAGCAGTGGACTCCATTGGTACCAAGAGACCCAGTACTTC.

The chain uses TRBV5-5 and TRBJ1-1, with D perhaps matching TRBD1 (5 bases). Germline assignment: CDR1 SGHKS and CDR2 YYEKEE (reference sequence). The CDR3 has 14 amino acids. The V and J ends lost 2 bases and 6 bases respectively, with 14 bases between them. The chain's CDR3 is CASSFEGSVAEAFF. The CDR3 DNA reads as TGTGCCAGCAGCTTTGAGGGGTCTGTCGCTGAAGCTTTCTTT.

The CDR3 DNA reads TGTGCCAGCAGCTGGGGAGGCTCTGGGGCCAACGTCCTGACTTTC. Its protein product is CASSWGGSGANVLTF. This rearrangement joins TRBV7-2 to TRBJ2-6, with D maybe TRBD2 (6 bases). The CDR3 has 15 residues. CDR1 is SGHTA, CDR2 FQGNSA, per germline. Trimming cost V 4 bases and J 0 bases, with 7 bases left between them. Supplemented by reference TRBV7-2 and TRBJ2-6, the full variable domain reads GAGVSQSPSNKVTEKGKDVELRCDPISGHTALYWYRQSLGQGLEFLIYFQGNSAPDKSGLPSDRFSAERTGGSVSTLTIQRTQQEDSAVYLCASSWGGSGANVLTFGAGSRLTVL.

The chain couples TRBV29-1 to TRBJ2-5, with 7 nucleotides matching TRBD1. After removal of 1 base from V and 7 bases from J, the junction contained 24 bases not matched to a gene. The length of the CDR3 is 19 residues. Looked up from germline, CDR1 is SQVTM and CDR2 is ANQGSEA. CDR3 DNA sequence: TGCAGCGTTGAAGTTTCCGGGACAGTTATCGGAAGGAATGGAGGGACCCAGTACTTC. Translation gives CSVEVSGTVIGRNGGTQYF.

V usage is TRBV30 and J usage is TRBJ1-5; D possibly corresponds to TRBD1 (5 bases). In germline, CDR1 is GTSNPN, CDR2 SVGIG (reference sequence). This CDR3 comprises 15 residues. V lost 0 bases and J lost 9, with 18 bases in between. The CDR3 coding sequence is TGTGCCTGGAGTGTACAAAGGGACCGGATTGGGCCCCAGCATTTT. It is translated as CAWSVQRDRIGPQHF.

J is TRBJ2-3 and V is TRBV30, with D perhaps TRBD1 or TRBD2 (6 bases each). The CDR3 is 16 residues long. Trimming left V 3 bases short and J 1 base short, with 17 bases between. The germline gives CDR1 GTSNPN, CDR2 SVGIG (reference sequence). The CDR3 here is CAWSNIRGRGTDTQYF. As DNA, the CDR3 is TGTGCCTGGAGCAACATCCGGGGGCGCGGCACAGATACGCAGTATTTT. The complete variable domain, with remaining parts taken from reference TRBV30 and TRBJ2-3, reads SQTIHQWPATLVQPVGSPLSLECTVEGTSNPNLYWYRQAAGRGLQLLFYSVGIGQISSEVPQNLSASRPQDRQFILSSKKLLLSDSGFYLCAWSNIRGRGTDTQYFGPGTRLTVL.

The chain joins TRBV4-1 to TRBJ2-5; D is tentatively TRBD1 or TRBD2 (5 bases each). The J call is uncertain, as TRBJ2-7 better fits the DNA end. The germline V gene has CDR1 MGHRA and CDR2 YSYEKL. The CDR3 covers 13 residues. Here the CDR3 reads CASSRDRDYEQYF. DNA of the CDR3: TGCGCCAGCAGCCGGGACCGGGACTACGAGCAGTACTTC.

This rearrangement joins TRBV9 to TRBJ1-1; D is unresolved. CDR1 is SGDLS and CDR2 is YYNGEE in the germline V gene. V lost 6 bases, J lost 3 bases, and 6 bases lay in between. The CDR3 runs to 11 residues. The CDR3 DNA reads TGTGCCAGCACCAGATACACTGAAGCTTTCTTT. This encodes CASTRYTEAFF. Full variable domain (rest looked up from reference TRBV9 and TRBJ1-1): DSGVTQTPKHLITATGQRVTLRCSPRSGDLSVYWYQQSLDQGLQFLIQYYNGEERAKGNILERFSAQQFPDLHSELNLSSLELGDSALYFCASTRYTEAFFGQGTRLTVV.

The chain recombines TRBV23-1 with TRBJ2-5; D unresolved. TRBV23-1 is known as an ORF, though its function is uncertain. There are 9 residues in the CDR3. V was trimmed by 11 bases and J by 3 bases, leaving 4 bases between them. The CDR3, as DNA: TGCGCCTTAGAAGAGACCCAGTACTTC. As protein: CALEETQYF.

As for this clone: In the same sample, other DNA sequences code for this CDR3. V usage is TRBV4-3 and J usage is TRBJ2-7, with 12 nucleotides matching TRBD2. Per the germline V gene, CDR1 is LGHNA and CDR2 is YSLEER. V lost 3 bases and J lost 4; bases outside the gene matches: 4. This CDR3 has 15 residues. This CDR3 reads CASSQVTSGSYEQYF. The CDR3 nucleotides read TGCGCCAGCAGCCAGGTGACTAGCGGGAGTTACGAGCAGTACTTC.

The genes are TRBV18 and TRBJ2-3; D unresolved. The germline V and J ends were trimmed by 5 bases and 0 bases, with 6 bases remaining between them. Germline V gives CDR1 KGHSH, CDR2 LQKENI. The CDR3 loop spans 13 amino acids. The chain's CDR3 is CASSASSTDTQYF. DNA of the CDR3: TGTGCCAGCTCAGCTTCTAGCACAGATACGCAGTATTTT.

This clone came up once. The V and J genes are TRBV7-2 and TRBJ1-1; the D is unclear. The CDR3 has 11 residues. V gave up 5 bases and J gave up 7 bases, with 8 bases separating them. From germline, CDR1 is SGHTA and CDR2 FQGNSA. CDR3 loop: CASSSNFEAFF. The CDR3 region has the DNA TGTGCCAGCAGCAGTAATTTTGAAGCTTTCTTT.

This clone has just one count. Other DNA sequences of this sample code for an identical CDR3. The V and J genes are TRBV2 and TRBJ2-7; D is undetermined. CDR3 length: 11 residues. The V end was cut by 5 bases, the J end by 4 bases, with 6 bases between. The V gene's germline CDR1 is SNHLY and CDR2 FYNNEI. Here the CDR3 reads CASSREYEQYF. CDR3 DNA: TGTGCCAGCAGTAGGGAATACGAGCAGTACTTC.

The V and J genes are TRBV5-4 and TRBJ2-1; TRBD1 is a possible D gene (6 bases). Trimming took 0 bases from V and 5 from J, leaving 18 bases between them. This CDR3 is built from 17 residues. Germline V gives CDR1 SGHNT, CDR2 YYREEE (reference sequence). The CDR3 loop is CASSLAASGTQNNEQFF. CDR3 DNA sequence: TGTGCCAGCAGCTTGGCGGCCTCCGGGACACAGAACAATGAGCAGTTCTTC.

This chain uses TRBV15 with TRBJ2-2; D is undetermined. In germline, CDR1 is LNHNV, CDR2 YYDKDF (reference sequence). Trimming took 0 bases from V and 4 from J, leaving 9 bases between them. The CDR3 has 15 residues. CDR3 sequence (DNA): TGTGCCACCAGCAGAGATAACACTGCCACCGGGGAGCTGTTTTTT. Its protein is CATSRDNTATGELFF.

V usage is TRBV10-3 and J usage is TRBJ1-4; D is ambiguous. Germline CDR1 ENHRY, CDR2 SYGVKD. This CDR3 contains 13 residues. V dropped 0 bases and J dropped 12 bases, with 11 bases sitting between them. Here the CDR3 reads CAISESWPGELFF. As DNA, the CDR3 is TGTGCCATCAGTGAGTCATGGCCCGGGGAACTGTTTTTT.

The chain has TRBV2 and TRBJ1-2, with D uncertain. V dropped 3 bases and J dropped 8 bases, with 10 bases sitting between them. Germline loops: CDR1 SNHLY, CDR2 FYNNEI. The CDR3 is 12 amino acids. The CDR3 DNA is TGTGCCAGCAGTGACAGTTCCGGGGGCTACACCTTC. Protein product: CASSDSSGGYTF.

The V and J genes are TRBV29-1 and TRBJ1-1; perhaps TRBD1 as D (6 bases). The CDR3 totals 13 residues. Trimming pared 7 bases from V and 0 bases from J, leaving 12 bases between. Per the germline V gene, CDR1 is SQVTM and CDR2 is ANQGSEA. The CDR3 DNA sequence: TGCAGCGCGGCGAGGGACATGAACACTGAAGCTTTCTTT. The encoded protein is CSAARDMNTEAFF.

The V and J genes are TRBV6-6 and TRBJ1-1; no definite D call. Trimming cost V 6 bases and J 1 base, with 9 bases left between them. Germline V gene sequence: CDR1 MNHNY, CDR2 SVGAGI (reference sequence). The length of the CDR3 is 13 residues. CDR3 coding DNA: TGTGCCAGCAGCCGACGTCGGAACACTGAAGCTTTCTTT. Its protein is CASSRRRNTEAFF.

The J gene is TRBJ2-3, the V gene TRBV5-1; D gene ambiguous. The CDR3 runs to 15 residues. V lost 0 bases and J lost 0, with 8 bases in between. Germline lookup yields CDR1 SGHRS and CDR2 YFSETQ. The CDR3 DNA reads TGCGCCAGCAGCTTGGCCGTGTCTAGCACAGATACGCAGTATTTT. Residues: CASSLAVSSTDTQYF. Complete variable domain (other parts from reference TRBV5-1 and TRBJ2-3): KAGVTQTPRYLIKTRGQQVTLSCSPISGHRSVSWYQQTPGQGLQFLFEYFSETQRNKGNFPGRFSGRQFSNSRSEMNVSTLELGDSALYLCASSLAVSSTDTQYFGPGTRLTVL.

CDR3 region: CASGPASGSGETQYF. DNA of the CDR3: TGTGCTAGTGGGCCAGCTAGCGGGAGTGGTGAGACCCAGTACTTC. This chain links TRBV12-5 with TRBJ2-5, with 10 bases aligning to TRBD2. Germline V gene data show CDR1 as LGHNT and CDR2 as FRNRAP. Trimming at V came to 6 bases and at J to 5 bases, leaving 9 bases not matched to a gene. This CDR3 spans 15 amino acids.

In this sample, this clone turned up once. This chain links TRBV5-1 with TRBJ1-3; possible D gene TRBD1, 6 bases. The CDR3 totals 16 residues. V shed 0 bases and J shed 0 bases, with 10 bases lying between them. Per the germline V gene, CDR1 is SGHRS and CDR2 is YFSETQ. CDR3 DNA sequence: TGCGCCAGCAGCTTGGAAGGGACACTCTCTGGAAACACCATATATTTT. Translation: CASSLEGTLSGNTIYF. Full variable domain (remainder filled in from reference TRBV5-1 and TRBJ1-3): KAGVTQTPRYLIKTRGQQVTLSCSPISGHRSVSWYQQTPGQGLQFLFEYFSETQRNKGNFPGRFSGRQFSNSRSEMNVSTLELGDSALYLCASSLEGTLSGNTIYFGEGSWLTVV.